These T cell receptor beta chains were read from a single sample in a study of OX40 agonist ivuxolimab in advanced cancers. The data were produced by immunoSEQ multiplex PCR, yet TCRdb's version contains in-frame clones alone and is incomplete. The top ten hold approximately 0.38% of the sample, which has 70,000 to 80,000 clones, 75% to 90% seen once. The specimen was CD4+ or CD8+ T cells sorted from blood, collected in a trial of the OX40 agonist ivuxolimab. Receptors were obtained from an adult with an advanced solid tumor such as melanoma, head and neck, liver or kidney cancer. Both conserved end residues are part of each CDR3. Each record gives: J gene, clone size, V gene, D gene, CDR3 DNA, CDR3 protein. A D gene is named only where the DNA matches it firmly. Clone size appears in some rows only: once, few, many, or a class for an expanded clone.

J: TRBJ2-1; size: .; V: TRBV4-1; D: .; DNA: TGCGCCAGCAGCCAAGAGCAAGGGGGCAATGAGCAGTTCTTC; CDR3: CASSQEQGGNEQFF
J: TRBJ2-3; size: .; V: TRBV11-3; D: TRBD2; DNA: TGTGCCAGCACCAATGGGGGGACTAGCGGGACAGATACGCAGTATTTT; CDR3: CASTNGGTSGTDTQYF
J: TRBJ2-1; size: .; V: TRBV11-3; D: TRBD2; DNA: TGTGCCAGCAGCTTGGCGGGGGATGAGCAGTTCTTC; CDR3: CASSLAGDEQFF
J: TRBJ2-1; size: .; V: TRBV10-1; D: .; DNA: TGCGCCAGCAGCGCCCGAAGAGGGTATGACAATGAGCAGTTCTTC; CDR3: CASSARRGYDNEQFF
J: TRBJ2-1; size: .; V: TRBV7-2; D: .; DNA: TGTGCCAGCAGCCCCTCCAAGGGGAAGCAGTTCTTC; CDR3: CASSPSKGKQFF
J: TRBJ2-1; size: .; V: TRBV9; D: .; DNA: TGTGCCAGCAGCGTAGGGGAGCGGCAGGGCTACAATGAGCAGTTCTTC; CDR3: CASSVGERQGYNEQFF
J: TRBJ2-1; size: .; V: TRBV5-4; D: .; DNA: TGTGCCAGCAGCCCCCTTTGGGCGGAGAGCTCCTACAATGAGCAGTTCTTC; CDR3: CASSPLWAESSYNEQFF
J: TRBJ1-4; size: .; V: TRBV5-4; D: .; DNA: TGTGCCAGCAGCATCGGGGGCGTAGCTAATGAAAAACTGTTTTTT; CDR3: CASSIGGVANEKLFF
J: TRBJ2-7; size: .; V: TRBV18; D: .; DNA: TGTGCCAGCTCACCACAGGGTGGGTTGTCCGAGCAGTACTTC; CDR3: CASSPQGGLSEQYF
J: TRBJ1-4; size: .; V: TRBV5-1; D: .; DNA: TGCGCCAGCAGCGGAGCCGCAGGCGGAGGGGCAACTAATGAAAAACTGTTTTTT; CDR3: CASSGAAGGGATNEKLFF
J: TRBJ1-2; size: .; V: TRBV19; D: .; DNA: TGTGCCAGTAGACAGCCGGCTAACTATGGCTACACCTTC; CDR3: CASRQPANYGYTF
J: TRBJ2-3; size: .; V: TRBV6-4; D: .; DNA: TGTGCCAGCAGTGACGGAAGCACAGATACGCAGTATTTT; CDR3: CASSDGSTDTQYF
J: TRBJ1-2; size: .; V: TRBV6-6; D: TRBD1; DNA: TGTGCCACCCACCCCCCGGGACAGGGATACTATGGCTACACCTTC; CDR3: CATHPPGQGYYGYTF
J: TRBJ2-7; size: .; V: TRBV5-1; D: .; DNA: TGCGCCAGCAGCTTGGTACTGGGCGGGTACGAGCAGTACTTC; CDR3: CASSLVLGGYEQYF
J: TRBJ2-7; size: .; V: TRBV5-6; D: .; DNA: TGTGCCAGCAGCCCCCTCGCGTCCTACGAGCAGTACTTC; CDR3: CASSPLASYEQYF
J: TRBJ2-2; size: few; V: TRBV10-2; D: TRBD2; DNA: TGCGCCAGCAGACTAGCGGGAGGTCTCACCGGGGAGCTGTTTTTT; CDR3: CASRLAGGLTGELFF
J: TRBJ2-2; size: .; V: TRBV7-2; D: .; DNA: TGTGCCAGCAGCTCCTACAGGGTTCCCGGGGAGCTGTTTTTT; CDR3: CASSSYRVPGELFF
J: TRBJ1-2; size: .; V: TRBV6-6; D: TRBD1; DNA: TGTGCCAGCAGTCACGGGGACAGGGGTTCCTATGGCTACACCTTC; CDR3: CASSHGDRGSYGYTF
J: TRBJ1-5; size: .; V: TRBV6-1; D: .; DNA: TGTGCCAGCAGTGAAGGCGGCGGCCGGTGGGGCAATCAGCCCCAGCATTTT; CDR3: CASSEGGGRWGNQPQHF
J: TRBJ2-7; size: once; V: TRBV7-8; D: .; DNA: TGTGCCAGCAGCTTAGGGGACCGCTACGAGCAGTACTTC; CDR3: CASSLGDRYEQYF
J: TRBJ2-3; size: .; V: TRBV5-1; D: .; DNA: TGCGCCAGCAGCTTGACGGGATTGGATCTTGGCACAGATACGCAGTATTTT; CDR3: CASSLTGLDLGTDTQYF
J: TRBJ1-2; size: .; V: TRBV19; D: TRBD1; DNA: TGTGCCAGTAGTATCCCGGGACAGGTAACCGCCTACACCTTC; CDR3: CASSIPGQVTAYTF
J: TRBJ2-7; size: .; V: TRBV4-2; D: .; DNA: TGTGCCAGCAGCCAAGGTGATGGGGGGCTCTACGAGCAGTACTTC; CDR3: CASSQGDGGLYEQYF
J: TRBJ2-7; size: .; V: TRBV7-9; D: TRBD1; DNA: TGTGCCAGCAGCTTAGGCGACAGGGGGGGCCACTACGAGCAGTACTTC; CDR3: CASSLGDRGGHYEQYF
J: TRBJ2-1; size: .; V: TRBV7-2; D: TRBD2; DNA: TGTGCCAGCAGGACTCCGGGACTAGCGGGCGGTGAGCAGTTCTTC; CDR3: CASRTPGLAGGEQFF
J: TRBJ2-3; size: .; V: TRBV6-5; D: .; DNA: TGTGCCAGCAGTTACACTGGGACAGATACGCAGTATTTT; CDR3: CASSYTGTDTQYF
J: TRBJ2-1; size: few; V: TRBV28; D: TRBD2; DNA: TGTGCCAGCACCCTCGGACTAGCGGGAGATGGTGGTGAGCAGTTCTTC; CDR3: CASTLGLAGDGGEQFF
J: TRBJ2-2; size: medium-sized; V: TRBV6-1; D: .; DNA: TGTGCCAGCAGTGAACAGGGAACCGGCGGGGAGCTGTTTTTT; CDR3: CASSEQGTGGELFF
J: TRBJ1-2; size: .; V: TRBV6-5; D: .; DNA: TGTGCCAGCAGTTTCGGGGGTAACTATGGCTACACCTTC; CDR3: CASSFGGNYGYTF
J: TRBJ2-4; size: .; V: TRBV5-6; D: .; DNA: TGTGCCAGCAGCTTCAGGGATTTAGCCAAAAACATTCAGTACTTC; CDR3: CASSFRDLAKNIQYF
J: TRBJ1-5; size: .; V: TRBV19; D: .; DNA: TGTGCCAGTACACAGGGCATTGATCAGCCCCAGCATTTT; CDR3: CASTQGIDQPQHF
J: TRBJ2-5; size: .; V: TRBV20-1; D: TRBD2; DNA: TGCAGTGCGGGGGGGGAGACCCAGTACTTC; CDR3: CSAGGETQYF
J: TRBJ2-3; size: .; V: TRBV19; D: .; DNA: TGTGCCAGTAGTTTGCGCCAGCTGGGGGATACGCAGTATTTT; CDR3: CASSLRQLGDTQYF
J: TRBJ2-1; size: .; V: TRBV7-9; D: TRBD2; DNA: TGTGCCAGCAGCTTAACCGGGTCTAGCGGGAGTTACAATGAGCAGTTCTTC; CDR3: CASSLTGSSGSYNEQFF
J: TRBJ2-7; size: few; V: TRBV18; D: .; DNA: TGTGCCAGCTCACCTCCAGCACTTACCTACGAGCAGTACTTC; CDR3: CASSPPALTYEQYF
J: TRBJ1-2; size: .; V: TRBV30; D: .; DNA: TGTGCCTGGAGTGTCTCTGGGTATGGCTACACCTTC; CDR3: CAWSVSGYGYTF
J: TRBJ2-3; size: .; V: TRBV5-5; D: TRBD1; DNA: TGTGCCAGCAGCTCCCCAGGGGGCGCACGCACAGATACGCAGTATTTT; CDR3: CASSSPGGARTDTQYF
J: TRBJ2-7; size: .; V: TRBV7-7; D: TRBD1; DNA: TGTGCCAGCAGCTTAGGGGAACAGGGGGCCCTTTCCTACGAGCAGTACTTC; CDR3: CASSLGEQGALSYEQYF